The 12 T cell receptor beta chains below come from one sample, sequenced in a study of Ad26.COV2.S vaccination and SARS-CoV-2 variants. Stated treatment: some 20 received Ad26.COV2.S at low or high dose, single or two shots; about 5 received placebo; per-sample allocation not given. Collection of samples fell on day 63 after the first vaccine or placebo injection. Sequencing was performed with immunoSEQ multiplex PCR; in TCRdb, only in-frame clones are kept and a portion is missing. Here the sample spans around 340,000 clones, 65% to 90% being singletons. The sequenced sample was peripheral blood, obtained in a trial of Ad26.COV2.S vaccine versus placebo. These receptors all come from a person aged 18 to 59 who received the Ad26.COV2.S COVID-19 vaccine or a placebo.

The V call is TRBV5-1, the J call TRBJ1-2, with D possibly being TRBD1 (6 bases). V lost 4 bases and J 3 bases, leaving 19 bases between the germline ends. The CDR3 runs to 16 residues. In germline, CDR1 is SGHRS, CDR2 YFSETQ. CDR3 sequence: CASSMGTSHRYYGYTF. In nucleotides, the CDR3 is TGCGCCAGCAGCATGGGGACATCCCACCGGTACTATGGCTACACCTTC.

The chain employs TRBV19 and TRBJ2-5; 8 nucleotides match TRBD2. Per the germline V gene, CDR1 is LNHDA and CDR2 is SQIVND (reference sequence). The CDR3 covers 14 residues. The J segment lost 2 bases and the V segment lost 9 bases, leaving 8 bases of the junction unmatched. The CDR3 bases are TGTGCCAGCCAGAATAGCGGGATGCAAGAGACCCAGTACTTC. Amino acid sequence: CASQNSGMQETQYF.

A note on this clone: A read error may produce the germline difference seen at one junction end. The rearrangement uses TRBV10-3 and TRBJ2-7; 10 bases agree with TRBD1. Germline CDR1 reads ENHRY; CDR2 reads SYGVKD. The CDR3 has 16 residues. CDR3 coding DNA: TGTGCCATCAATGAGGACGGGACAGGGGCCTCCTACGAGCAGTACTTC. This sequence encodes CAINEDGTGASYEQYF.

The chain couples TRBV27 to TRBJ2-3, with TRBD1 matching over 7 bases. CDR1 is MNHEY, CDR2 SMNVEV, per germline (reference sequence). V lost 8 bases and J lost 0; bases outside the gene matches: 5. CDR3 length: 14 residues. The chain's CDR3 is CASELDRSTDTQYF. The CDR3 coding sequence is TGTGCCAGCGAACTGGACAGGAGCACAGATACGCAGTATTTT.

The rearrangement joins TRBV19 to TRBJ2-7, with 10 bases that match TRBD2. Germline lookup yields CDR1 LNHDA and CDR2 SQIVND (reference sequence). V was pared by 5 bases and J by 2 bases, with 12 bases of the junction left unmatched. The CDR3 is made up of 17 amino acids. The CDR3 nucleotides are TGTGCCAGTAGTCCCGGGAGCGGGGGGGCCCTAACCTACGAGCAGTACTTC. Translation gives CASSPGSGGALTYEQYF. The full variable domain, completed using reference TRBV19 and TRBJ2-7, is DGGITQSPKYLFRKEGQNVTLSCEQNLNHDAMYWYRQDPGQGLRLIYYSQIVNDFQKGDIAEGYSVSREKKESFPLTVTSAQKNPTAFYLCASSPGSGGALTYEQYFGPGTRLTVT.

The CDR3 sequence: CAVSGAQETQYF. The CDR3 DNA is TGTGCCGTGTCAGGGGCCCAAGAGACCCAGTACTTC. The chain joins TRBV10-3 to TRBJ2-5; perhaps TRBD1 as D (6 bases). CDR3 length: 12 amino acids. CDR1 is ENHRY and CDR2 is SYGVKD in the germline V gene. Trimming left V 11 bases short and J 1 base short, with 11 bases between.

The chain links TRBV5-1 to TRBJ2-1; 7 bases match TRBD2. Germline trimming cut 6 bases from V and 3 bases from J; bases unmatched to any gene: 3. Looked up from germline, CDR1 is SGHRS and CDR2 is YFSETQ. This CDR3 is 13 amino acids long. CDR3 in DNA: TGCGCCAGCATGAGGACTAGCTACAATGAGCAGTTCTTC. It yields the protein CASMRTSYNEQFF.

This clone appeared once. The V call is TRBV2, the J call TRBJ2-7, with 9 bases that match TRBD2. CDR1 is SNHLY, CDR2 FYNNEI, per germline. CDR3 length equals 17 residues. The ends lost 0 bases at V and 2 bases at J; junction bases unmatched: 8. The CDR3 spells CASSEALSREGPYEQYF. The CDR3 bases are TGTGCCAGCAGTGAAGCGCTTTCGCGGGAGGGCCCCTACGAGCAGTACTTC.

CDR3 residues: CASSLGRAHYNEQFF. The CDR3 DNA sequence: TGCGCCAGCAGCTTAGGCAGGGCTCACTACAATGAGCAGTTCTTC. V gene TRBV5-1 combines with J gene TRBJ2-1, with a possible D match to TRBD1 (5 bases). CDR1 and CDR2 from the germline V gene are SGHRS and YFSETQ. Trimming shortened V by 2 bases and J by 3 bases, and 12 bases separated the two germline ends. The CDR3 is 15 residues long.

V gene TRBV10-1 combines with J gene TRBJ1-6; 7 bases are a match to TRBD1. Germline assignment: CDR1 WNHNN and CDR2 SYGVQD (reference sequence). Trimming cost V 6 bases and J 3 bases; bases outside gene matches: 5. The CDR3 is made up of 15 amino acids. The CDR3, as DNA: TGCGCCAGCAGAAAGACAGGGCGCTATAATTCACCCCTCCACTTT. Encoded protein: CASRKTGRYNSPLHF.

The chain links TRBV9 to TRBJ2-3; 10 bases are shared with TRBD1. J gave up 4 bases and V 0 bases, and 5 bases lay outside the gene matches. Germline CDR1 and CDR2: SGDLS and YYNGEE. The CDR3 spans 16 residues. The CDR3 coding sequence is TGTGCCAGCAGCGTAGGTCCGGGACAGGGGCCAGATACGCAGTATTTT. Its translation: CASSVGPGQGPDTQYF.

This sequence joins TRBV28 and TRBJ2-5; D possibly corresponds to TRBD2 (6 bases). The V gene lost 5 bases and the J gene lost 3 bases, with 16 bases spanning the gap. CDR1 is MDHEN and CDR2 is SYDVKM in the germline V gene. This CDR3 spans 15 amino acids. CDR3 loop: CASSPAGPTKETQYF. The CDR3 nucleotides read TGTGCCAGCAGTCCCGCGGGACCCACCAAAGAGACCCAGTACTTC.